These 22 T cell receptor beta chains came from one sample sequenced in a study of cytomegalovirus exposure and HLA in healthy donors. PCR employed 60 Vbeta and 13 Jbeta primers. The data were produced by immunoSEQ multiplex PCR, yet TCRdb's version contains in-frame clones alone and is incomplete. Among 55,000 to 80,000 clones listed, around four fifths were seen once. Specimen: PBMCs. These receptor sequences come from a man between 35 and 55 years old in good health and CMV-seronegative.

This clone was seen only a few times. An end of the junction differs from the germline gene, which may be a read error. The rearrangement joins TRBV9 to TRBJ1-4; D is uncertain. CDR1 and CDR2 (germline): SGDLS, YYNGEE. This CDR3 is 15 amino acids long. CDR3 in DNA: TGTGCCAGCAGCCTAACGTCAGCAACTAATGAAAAACTGTCTTTT. It specifies CASSLTSATNEKLSF. The full variable domain, rest sourced from reference TRBV9 and TRBJ1-4, is DSGVTQTPKHLITATGQRVTLRCSPRSGDLSVYWYQQSLDQGLQFLIQYYNGEERAKGNILERFSAQQFPDLHSELNLSSLELGDSALYFCASSLTSATNEKLSFGSGTQLSVL.

The table lists this clone with a count of one. The rearrangement links TRBV19 to TRBJ1-4; D may be TRBD1 (5 bases). Between the trimmed V and J ends, which lost 9 bases and 7 bases, there was a span of 12 bases. Germline loops: CDR1 LNHDA, CDR2 SQIVND (reference sequence). The CDR3 consists of 12 residues. CDR3 sequence: CASQGSGEKLFF. DNA for the CDR3: TGTGCCAGCCAGGGTTCGGGTGAAAAACTGTTTTTT.

The chain uses TRBV5-1 and TRBJ2-3; 16 nucleotides match TRBD2. V was pared by 4 bases and J by 3 bases, with 5 bases of the junction left unmatched. The germline gives CDR1 SGHRS, CDR2 YFSETQ. CDR3 length: 17 residues. Here the CDR3 reads CASSVGLAGGLTDTQYF. The CDR3 bases are TGCGCCAGCAGCGTGGGACTAGCGGGGGGGCTTACAGATACGCAGTATTTT.

The J gene is TRBJ1-2, the V gene TRBV6-5, with D unclear. The CDR3 totals 14 residues. CDR1 and CDR2 from the germline V gene are MNHEY and SVGAGI. Trimming pared 6 bases from V and 4 bases from J, leaving 15 bases between. CDR3 loop: CASSLVPATYGYTF. The CDR3 DNA sequence: TGTGCCAGCAGCCTAGTCCCCGCAACCTATGGCTACACCTTC.

The V gene is TRBV27, the J gene TRBJ2-5, with 11 nucleotides matching TRBD2. The CDR3 contains 19 residues. Germline V lookup: CDR1 MNHEY, CDR2 SMNVEV (reference sequence). Germline trimming cut 5 bases from V and 1 base from J; bases unmatched to any gene: 15. Here the CDR3 DNA reads TGTGCCAGCAGTCAAGATAGCGGGAGGGCCTCGGACTGCCAAGAGACCCAGTACTTC. Amino acids: CASSQDSGRASDCQETQYF.

This chain connects TRBV18 to TRBJ2-1; the match to TRBD2 covers 10 bases. Germline V gives CDR1 KGHSH, CDR2 LQKENI. J was trimmed by 6 bases and V by 0 bases; bases with no gene match: 5. The CDR3 extends over 16 amino acids. The CDR3 sequence: CASSPPFSGGGNEQFF. DNA for the CDR3: TGTGCCAGCTCACCACCGTTCAGCGGGGGGGGCAATGAGCAGTTCTTC.

The gene calls are TRBV27 and TRBJ2-7; 8 bases map to TRBD1. Germline V gene lookup returns CDR1 MNHEY and CDR2 SMNVEV (reference sequence). Trimming at V came to 5 bases and at J to 5 bases, leaving 8 bases not matched to a gene. The CDR3 is 14 residues long. CDR3 coding DNA: TGTGCCAGCAGTCCCGATTCAGGGGGCAACGAGCAGTACTTC. Amino acids: CASSPDSGGNEQYF.

The chain joins TRBV5-6 to TRBJ1-2; maybe TRBD1 (5 bases). V was trimmed by 4 bases and J by 2 bases, leaving 15 bases between them. Looked up from germline, CDR1 is SGHDT and CDR2 is YYEEEE. The CDR3 extends over 15 amino acids. The CDR3 DNA follows: TGTGCCAGCAGCCTCCGCAGGGCGGCAAACTATGGCTACACCTTC. Its translation is CASSLRRAANYGYTF.

The chain links TRBV5-1 to TRBJ2-5; 10 nucleotides line up with TRBD1. V lost 5 bases and J lost 3; bases outside the gene matches: 4. Germline V CDR1 and CDR2: SGHRS, YFSETQ. The CDR3 runs to 14 residues. The CDR3 sequence: CASRAGTGEETQYF. The CDR3 DNA is TGCGCCAGCAGGGCCGGGACAGGGGAAGAGACCCAGTACTTC. The full variable domain, rest sourced from reference TRBV5-1 and TRBJ2-5, is KAGVTQTPRYLIKTRGQQVTLSCSPISGHRSVSWYQQTPGQGLQFLFEYFSETQRNKGNFPGRFSGRQFSNSRSEMNVSTLELGDSALYLCASRAGTGEETQYFGPGTRLLVL.

This sequence joins TRBV5-8 and TRBJ1-1, with D maybe TRBD1 (5 bases). The CDR3 consists of 20 residues. V dropped 4 bases and J dropped 7 bases, with 35 bases sitting between them. Germline V gives CDR1 SGHTS, CDR2 YDEGEE. In nucleotides, the CDR3 is TGTGCCAGCAGCCGCTTTCTTGGGGCCAGGGTGGGGAATTGGGATAGTGAAGCTTTCTTT. Amino acids: CASSRFLGARVGNWDSEAFF.

The chain links TRBV6-1 to TRBJ2-2; D is undetermined. V lost 1 base and J 5 bases, leaving 11 bases between the germline ends. The CDR3 runs to 15 residues. Germline V lookup: CDR1 MNHNS, CDR2 SASEGT. CDR3 nucleotides: TGTGCCAGCAGTGAAGTGGAGTGGTGGACCGGGGAGCTGTTTTTT. Protein product: CASSEVEWWTGELFF.

The V call is TRBV14, the J call TRBJ2-4, with D possibly being TRBD2 (7 bases). The CDR3 spans 15 residues. The germline V gene has CDR1 SGHDN and CDR2 FVKESK. The V end lost 3 bases, the J end lost 1 base, and 10 bases lay between the germline ends. The CDR3 DNA reads as TGTGCCAGCAGCCAGGCGGGGGCGGCCAAAAACATTCAGTACTTC. The encoded protein is CASSQAGAAKNIQYF.

This clone showed up just once. CDR3 in DNA: TGTGCCAGCAGTTTGCACAGGGGGCAGGGCACTGAAGCTTTCTTT. This gives the protein CASSLHRGQGTEAFF. V is TRBV28 and J is TRBJ1-1; 9 bases map to TRBD1. Germline V gene sequence: CDR1 MDHEN, CDR2 SYDVKM. CDR3 size: 15 residues. The J segment lost 4 bases and the V segment lost 3 bases, leaving 6 bases of the junction unmatched.

V is TRBV14 and J is TRBJ1-3; 9 positions agree with TRBD1. The germline V gene encodes CDR1 SGHDN and CDR2 FVKESK. With 5 bases clipped from V and 0 bases from J, the junction kept 17 bases outside the gene matches. The CDR3 length is 20 residues. This CDR3 is CASSKMAWGTGYISGNTIYF. CDR3 nucleotides: TGTGCCAGCAGCAAAATGGCGTGGGGGACAGGGTATATCTCTGGAAACACCATATATTTT.

The chain links TRBV14 to TRBJ2-6; D remains ambiguous. CDR1 SGHDN and CDR2 FVKESK come from the germline V gene. The V end was cut by 0 bases, the J end by 1 base, with 16 bases between. CDR3 length: 19 residues. CDR3 nucleotides: TGTGCCAGCAGCCAAGAGTTAAAACAGTATCGATCTGGGGCCAACGTCCTGACTTTC. Translation gives CASSQELKQYRSGANVLTF. Complete variable domain (other parts from reference TRBV14 and TRBJ2-6): EAGVTQFPSHSVIEKGQTVTLRCDPISGHDNLYWYRRVMGKEIKFLLHFVKESKQDESGMPNNRFLAERTGGTYSTLKVQPAELEDSGVYFCASSQELKQYRSGANVLTFGAGSRLTVL.

This clone came up a few times. The sample contains more than one DNA sequence encoding this CDR3. The chain has TRBV7-9 and TRBJ2-7; D unresolved. Germline V lookup: CDR1 SEHNR, CDR2 FQNEAQ (reference sequence). The CDR3 is made up of 12 amino acids. V was trimmed by 5 bases and J by 2 bases, leaving 7 bases between them. This CDR3 reads CASSLTAYEQYF. The CDR3 bases are TGTGCCAGCAGCCTAACAGCCTACGAGCAGTACTTC.

The genes are TRBV4-2 and TRBJ2-3, with 13 bases identical to TRBD2. From germline, CDR1 is LGHNA and CDR2 YNFKEQ. Trimming cost V 1 base and J 4 bases; bases outside gene matches: 2. The CDR3 loop spans 16 amino acids. The CDR3 here is CASSQGTSGSSDTQYF. In nucleotides, the CDR3 is TGTGCCAGCAGCCAAGGGACTAGCGGGAGTTCAGATACGCAGTATTTT.

The chain is built from TRBV14 and TRBJ1-3; D gene ambiguous. CDR1 and CDR2 from the germline V gene are SGHDN and FVKESK. The CDR3 is 18 residues long. Trimming removed 0 bases from V and 0 bases from J, with 15 bases in between. The CDR3 DNA sequence: TGTGCCAGCAGCCAAGATGGGAGAGGGCCCCTCTCTGGAAACACCATATATTTT. Translated: CASSQDGRGPLSGNTIYF.

The J gene is TRBJ2-7, the V gene TRBV25-1; 7 bases agree with TRBD1. The CDR3 has 11 residues. Germline lookup yields CDR1 MGHDK and CDR2 SYGVNS. With V trimmed by 4 bases and J by 9 bases, 3 bases remained unmatched. CDR3 sequence reads: CASSARGLQYF. In DNA, the CDR3 is TGTGCCAGCAGTGCCAGGGGGTTGCAGTACTTC.

This rearrangement joins TRBV6-1 to TRBJ2-7; D might be TRBD2 (6 bases). Germline assignment: CDR1 MNHNS and CDR2 SASEGT. With 5 bases removed from V and 1 base from J, the gap between germline ends came to 15 bases. This CDR3 has 15 residues. CDR3 nucleotides: TGTGCCAGCAGTCGGGACGGGAGTCTGTCCTACGAGCAGTACTTC. Its protein product is CASSRDGSLSYEQYF.

This chain joins TRBV11-2 and TRBJ2-1; 15 bases agree with TRBD2. With 5 bases clipped from V and 5 bases from J, the junction kept 7 bases outside the gene matches. From germline, CDR1 is SGHAT and CDR2 FQNNGV. The CDR3 runs to 17 residues. The CDR3 nucleotides are TGTGCCAGCAGCCTAGGGACTAGCGGGAGGTTGAACAATGAGCAGTTCTTC. It codes for CASSLGTSGRLNNEQFF.

The rearrangement uses TRBV28 and TRBJ2-4; 8 bases are shared with TRBD1. Per the germline V gene, CDR1 is MDHEN and CDR2 is SYDVKM. The trim removed 7 bases at V and 6 bases at J, leaving 11 bases unmatched. The CDR3 sequence is 15 residues long. The CDR3, as DNA: TGTGCCAGCACCCCACGGACAGGGTGGGGAAACATTCAGTACTTC. This translates into CASTPRTGWGNIQYF.